This TCR beta chain stems from a study of CD8+ T cells in alopecia areata. This clone was counted a few times. Sequencing relied on a cDNA template that was reverse transcribed from extracted RNA. Clones were sequenced by immunoSEQ multiplex PCR, and TCRdb holds only the in-frame ones, with some missing. Of more than 90,000 clones listed, about 61% are singletons. V was pared by 10 bases and J by 8 bases, with 20 bases between. The germline CDR1 and CDR2 sequences are LNHDA and SQIVND (reference sequence). The CDR3 has 13 residues. Starting from PBMCs, sorting isolated CD4+ and CD8+ T cells. The V gene is TRBV19, the J gene TRBJ1-2, with a weak D call TRBD1 (5 bases). This receptor was taken from a human donor in good health. The material sequenced was CD4+ T cells sorted from blood. In DNA, the CDR3 is TGTGCCACTCGACCCGGACACTCATGGGGCTACACCTTC. Translated, it gives CATRPGHSWGYTF.